These 12 T cell receptor beta chains were all obtained from the same sample, sequenced in a study of T cell changes during pregnancy in multiple sclerosis. Generated by immunoSEQ multiplex PCR, the TCRdb table keeps only in-frame clones and is missing some. Among 40,000 to 60,000 clones listed, 92% were seen once. The material was CD4+ T cells from peripheral blood mononuclear cells, obtained in the third trimester of pregnancy. All receptors derive from a female donor with multiple sclerosis, enrolled in a pregnancy study.

The chain couples TRBV7-6 to TRBJ1-3, with 7 nucleotides matching TRBD1. V lost 4 bases to trimming and J lost 0 bases; unmatched junction nucleotides: 6. The CDR3 covers 16 residues. The germline CDR1 and CDR2 sequences are SGHVS and FNYEAQ. DNA for the CDR3: TGTGCCAGCAGCTCAAACCGACAGGGCTCTGGAAACACCATATATTTT. This sequence encodes CASSSNRQGSGNTIYF.

V gene TRBV7-9 combines with J gene TRBJ1-2, with 10 positions matching TRBD1. The CDR3 loop spans 15 amino acids. Germline CDR1 SEHNR, CDR2 FQNEAQ (reference sequence). V gave up 2 bases and J gave up 7 bases; unmatched junction bases: 7. CDR3 region: CASSLRGQGLGGYTF. Here the CDR3 DNA reads TGTGCCAGCAGCTTACGGGGACAGGGGTTAGGTGGCTACACCTTC.

This clone was detected once. The chain joins TRBV4-2 to TRBJ1-2; D uncertain. Germline CDR1 reads LGHNA; CDR2 reads YNFKEQ. The V end lost 0 bases, the J end lost 8 bases, and 13 bases lay between the germline ends. This CDR3 region has 14 residues. The CDR3 is CASSQDGDGGGYTF. Here the CDR3 DNA reads TGTGCCAGCAGCCAAGACGGGGATGGCGGGGGCTACACCTTC.

In this sample, this clone turned up once. The chain links TRBV27 to TRBJ1-4, with a possible D match to TRBD1 (5 bases). This CDR3 has 15 residues. Germline loops: CDR1 MNHEY, CDR2 SMNVEV (reference sequence). The V gene lost 8 bases and the J gene lost 2 bases, with 15 bases spanning the gap. This chain's CDR3 is CASRYNRMTNEKLFF. For the CDR3, the DNA is TGTGCCAGCCGATACAACAGGATGACTAATGAAAAACTGTTTTTT.

This clone was detected only once. The J gene is TRBJ2-1, the V gene TRBV9; possible D gene TRBD2, 7 bases. This CDR3 has 14 residues. V was shortened by 0 bases and J by 10 bases, with 14 bases between the two germline ends. From germline, CDR1 is SGDLS and CDR2 YYNGEE. CDR3 residues: CASSVGGGPREQFF. Written as DNA, the CDR3 is TGTGCCAGCAGCGTAGGGGGGGGGCCTAGGGAGCAGTTCTTC.

The rearrangement joins TRBV6-1 to TRBJ2-3; perhaps TRBD2 as D (6 bases). This CDR3 has 13 amino acids. V dropped 4 bases and J dropped 6 bases, with 11 bases sitting between them. CDR1 MNHNS and CDR2 SASEGT come from the germline V gene. CDR3 DNA sequence: TGTGCCAGCAGTGTCCGACTAGTCGATACGCAGTATTTT. It codes for CASSVRLVDTQYF.

CDR3 sequence reads: CATSRDLANTEAFF. As DNA, the CDR3 is TGTGCCACCAGCAGAGATCTAGCGAACACTGAAGCTTTCTTT. The chain carries TRBV15 and TRBJ1-1; D ambiguous. This CDR3 region has 14 residues. V was shortened by 0 bases and J by 1 base, with 6 bases between the two germline ends. Germline V gene data show CDR1 as LNHNV and CDR2 as YYDKDF (reference sequence). Using reference TRBV15 and TRBJ1-1 for the parts outside the CDR3, the full variable domain is DAMVIQNPRYQVTQFGKPVTLSCSQTLNHNVMYWYQQKSSQAPKLLFHYYDKDFNNEADTPDNFQSRRPNTSFCFLDIRSPGLGDTAMYLCATSRDLANTEAFFGQGTRLTVV.

The chain recombines TRBV28 with TRBJ1-6; D perhaps matches TRBD1 (6 bases). CDR1 MDHEN and CDR2 SYDVKM come from the germline V gene. V was clipped by 6 bases and J by 3 bases, with 9 bases between them. The CDR3 spans 14 residues. The DNA for the CDR3 is TGTGCCAGCAGGGGACAAATCTATAATTCACCCCTCCACTTT. Its protein product is CASRGQIYNSPLHF.

V and J are TRBV21-1 and TRBJ1-6; TRBD1 is the table's D call, not checked against the DNA. TRBV21-1 is shown as a pseudogene. This CDR3 is 20 amino acids long. The CDR3 loop is CASSKARGQGFSSYNSPLHF. In DNA, the CDR3 is TGTGCCAGCAGCAAAGCGAGGGGACAGGGCTTTAGCTCCTATAATTCACCCCTCCACTTT.

The rearrangement links TRBV4-2 to TRBJ2-4, with a tentative D call TRBD2 (6 bases). The CDR3 contains 16 residues. V was trimmed by 1 base and J by 0 bases, leaving 10 bases between them. Germline V CDR1 and CDR2: LGHNA, YNFKEQ. CDR3 amino acids: CASSQALSGAKNIQYF. The CDR3 DNA follows: TGTGCCAGCAGCCAAGCCCTTAGCGGAGCCAAAAACATTCAGTACTTC.

This sequence joins TRBV9 and TRBJ1-2; D is unclear. This CDR3 comprises 16 residues. Germline CDR1 and CDR2: SGDLS and YYNGEE. The V gene lost 7 bases and the J gene lost 5 bases, with 24 bases spanning the gap. CDR3 region: CASPRIAGENFYGYTF. The CDR3 DNA reads TGTGCCAGCCCCCGAATAGCTGGGGAGAACTTTTATGGCTACACCTTC.

The V and J genes are TRBV7-8 and TRBJ1-5; TRBD1 aligns across 7 bases. With V trimmed by 5 bases and J by 5 bases, 9 bases remained unmatched. The CDR3 length is 15 residues. The V gene's germline CDR1 is SGHVS and CDR2 FQNEAQ. This CDR3 reads CASSPNRGPDQPQHF. CDR3 DNA sequence: TGTGCCAGCAGCCCGAACAGGGGCCCCGATCAGCCCCAGCATTTT.